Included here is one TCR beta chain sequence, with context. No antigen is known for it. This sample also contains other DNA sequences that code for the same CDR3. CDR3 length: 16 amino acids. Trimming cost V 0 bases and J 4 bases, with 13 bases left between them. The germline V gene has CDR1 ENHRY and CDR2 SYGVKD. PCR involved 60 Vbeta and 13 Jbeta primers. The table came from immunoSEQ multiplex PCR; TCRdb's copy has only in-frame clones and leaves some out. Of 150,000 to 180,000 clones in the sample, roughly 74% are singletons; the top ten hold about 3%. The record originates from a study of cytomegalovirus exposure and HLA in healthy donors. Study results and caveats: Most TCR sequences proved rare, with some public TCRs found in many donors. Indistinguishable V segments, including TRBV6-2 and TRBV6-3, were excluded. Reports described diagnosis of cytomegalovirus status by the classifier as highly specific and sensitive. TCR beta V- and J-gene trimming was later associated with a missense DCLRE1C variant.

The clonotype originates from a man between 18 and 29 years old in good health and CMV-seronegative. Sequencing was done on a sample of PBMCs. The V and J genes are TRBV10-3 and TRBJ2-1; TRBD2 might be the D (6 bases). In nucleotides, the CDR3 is TGTGCCATCAGTGAGTCTGGTAGTGGGGGGTACAATGAGCAGTTCTTC. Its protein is CAISESGSGGYNEQFF.